Shown below are 14 T cell receptor beta chains from a single sample sequenced in a study of blood T cells in healthy people across ages. PCR was performed a second time for about 7 to 12 cycles using a sample-barcoded 5' primer and a J-beta primer mix. TCRdb re-called the 5' RACE reads with MiXCR, one entry per CDR3 protein. This table holds approximately 810,000 distinct CDR3 sequences, around 28% found once. Sequencing used blood. The receptor set was obtained from a woman older than 75 in good health.

The gene calls are TRBV7-2 and TRBJ2-7; 9 bases are shared with TRBD2. The CDR3 runs to 15 residues. Germline V gene sequence: CDR1 SGHTA, CDR2 FQGNSA. With V trimmed by 7 bases and J by 5 bases, 12 bases remained unmatched. CDR3 in DNA: TGTGCCAGCACCCTAGTGGCTAGCGGGAACAACGAGCAGTACTTC. Its translation is CASTLVASGNNEQYF.

In this sample, this clonotype turned up many times. The V call is TRBV10-3, the J call TRBJ2-5, with D uncertain. Germline V CDR1 and CDR2: ENHRY, SYGVKD. This CDR3 spans 13 amino acids. V was shortened by 4 bases and J by 5 bases, with 11 bases between the two germline ends. For the CDR3, the DNA is TGTGCCATCAGTGCCAATATGGGGGAGACCCAGTACTTC. Residues: CAISANMGETQYF.

The rearrangement uses TRBV12-3 or TRBV12-4 and TRBJ2-1, with 10 bases matching TRBD2. The ends lost 2 bases at V and 3 bases at J; junction bases unmatched: 7. The CDR3 consists of 17 residues. CDR3: CASSLIIAGGFYNEQFF. The DNA of the CDR3 is TGTGCCAGCAGTTTAATCATAGCGGGGGGTTTCTACAATGAGCAGTTCTTC.

There are a few counts of this clonotype. A much larger clone lies a single base off, so this may be a read error. This chain joins TRBV5-1 and TRBJ2-5; D unresolved. CDR3 length: 15 residues. Germline V CDR1 and CDR2: SGHRS, YFSETQ. The CDR3 protein is CASSLALATQEAQYF. CDR3 coding DNA: TGCGCCAGCAGCTTGGCTTTAGCTACGCAAGAGGCCCAGTACTTC. The full variable domain, in which reference TRBV5-1 and TRBJ2-5 provide the parts outside the CDR3, is KAGVTQTPRYLIKTRGQQVTLSCSPISGHRSVSWYQQTPGQGLQFLFEYFSETQRNKGNFPGRFSGRQFSNSRSEMNVSTLELGDSALYLCASSLALATQEAQYFGPGTRLLVL.

This rearrangement joins TRBV20-1 to TRBJ2-3; unclear D gene. From germline, CDR1 is DFQATT and CDR2 SNEGSKA (reference sequence). CDR3 length equals 13 residues. V was shortened by 6 bases and J by 5 bases, with 15 bases between the two germline ends. CDR3 nucleotides: TGCAGTGCCGGGCCACAACTACGAGATACGCAGTATTTT. Translation gives CSAGPQLRDTQYF.

The chain employs TRBV7-9 and TRBJ1-5; weak D call: TRBD1 (6 bases). Per the germline V gene, CDR1 is SEHNR and CDR2 is FQNEAQ (reference sequence). The CDR3 length is 17 residues. With 1 base removed from V and 0 bases from J, the gap between germline ends came to 13 bases. The CDR3 bases are TGTGCCAGCAGCTTAGTTCAGGGGCTTTCTAGCAATCAGCCCCAGCATTTT. It codes for CASSLVQGLSSNQPQHF.

This clonotype has a count of ten or more. The chain joins TRBV7-2 to TRBJ2-3, with D tentatively TRBD2 (5 bases). The length of the CDR3 is 12 residues. V lost 4 bases, J lost 10 bases, and 12 bases lay in between. Looked up from germline, CDR1 is SGHTA and CDR2 is FQGNSA. As DNA, the CDR3 is TGTGCCAGCAGCTCCCGGGCGGGTGCGCAGTATTTT. It is translated as CASSSRAGAQYF.

The chain recombines TRBV27 with TRBJ1-4; possible D gene TRBD1, 5 bases. This CDR3 spans 16 amino acids. Trimming took 0 bases from V and 7 from J, leaving 15 bases between them. Germline V gives CDR1 MNHEY, CDR2 SMNVEV (reference sequence). This CDR3 is CASSLSGPGWGEKLFF. The CDR3 region has the DNA TGTGCCAGCAGTTTATCCGGGCCAGGGTGGGGTGAAAAACTGTTTTTT.

The sample holds many counts of this clonotype. The rearrangement joins TRBV7-9 to TRBJ1-2, with 8 bases lining up with TRBD1. In germline, CDR1 is SEHNR, CDR2 FQNEAQ (reference sequence). V trimming: 0 bases; J trimming: 5 bases; junction bases outside the gene matches: 8. The CDR3 runs 16 residues. Here the CDR3 reads CASSLAAGGGRYGYTF. For the CDR3, the DNA is TGTGCCAGCAGCTTAGCGGCAGGGGGCGGACGTTATGGCTACACCTTC.

This clonotype appeared many times. This chain connects TRBV30 to TRBJ1-2, with 9 bases aligning to TRBD1. Trimming removed 3 bases from V and 8 bases from J; junction bases left unmatched: 10. This CDR3 region has 14 residues. Germline values: CDR1 GTSNPN, CDR2 SVGIG (reference sequence). The CDR3 spells CAWSETGTGRGYTF. The CDR3 DNA reads as TGTGCCTGGAGCGAAACCGGGACAGGGCGCGGCTACACCTTC.

As to this clonotype: A read error may explain this, as a much larger clone is one base away. This chain uses TRBV12-3 or TRBV12-4 with TRBJ1-2; 8 bases match TRBD1. V shed 9 bases, J shed 9 bases, and the junction held 18 bases outside the gene matches. The CDR3 is 15 residues long. As DNA, the CDR3 is TGTGCCAGTACCCGGGGTGTGGACAGGGTGGCCAGCTACACCTTC. It codes for CASTRGVDRVASYTF.

Note on this clonotype: At one of its ends the junction is not consistent with the germline gene, which may arise from a read error. The chain links TRBV12-3 or TRBV12-4 to TRBJ2-3, with TRBD2 matching over 11 bases. The CDR3 has 15 amino acids. The CDR3 is CASSPSGGCGDTQYF. CDR3 sequence (DNA): TGTGCCAGCAGCCCTAGCGGGGGGTGTGGAGATACGCAGTATTTC.

Regarding this clonotype: Relative to the germline gene, one junction end is altered; a read error may explain this. The gene calls are TRBV6-6 and TRBJ1-5, with D possibly being TRBD1 (6 bases). This CDR3 is built from 13 residues. Germline assignment: CDR1 MNHNY and CDR2 SVGAGI (reference sequence). The chain's CDR3 is CTSRRDNNQPQHF. CDR3 nucleotide sequence: TGTACCAGCAGACGGGACAACAATCAGCCCCAGCATTTT.

The V call is TRBV20-1, the J call TRBJ1-1, with D tentatively TRBD1 (5 bases). The ends were cut back, 4 bases at V and 11 bases at J, with 20 bases in the middle. The CDR3 is 13 amino acids. Germline V CDR1 and CDR2: DFQATT, SNEGSKA (reference sequence). The CDR3 nucleotides read TGCAGTGCTACGAATAATCCCGGGACTCGGGCTTTCTTT. It encodes CSATNNPGTRAFF.